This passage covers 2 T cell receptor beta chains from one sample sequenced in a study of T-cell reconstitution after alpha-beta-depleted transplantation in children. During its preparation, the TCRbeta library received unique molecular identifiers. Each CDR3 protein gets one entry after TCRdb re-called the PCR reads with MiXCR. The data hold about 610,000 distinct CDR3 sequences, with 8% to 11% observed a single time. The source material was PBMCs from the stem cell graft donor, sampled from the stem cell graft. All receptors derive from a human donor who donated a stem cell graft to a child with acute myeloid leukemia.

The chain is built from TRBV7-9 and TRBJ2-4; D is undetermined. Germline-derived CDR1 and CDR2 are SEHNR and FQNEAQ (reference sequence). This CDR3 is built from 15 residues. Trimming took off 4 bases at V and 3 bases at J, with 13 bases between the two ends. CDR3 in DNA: TGTGCCAGCAGCTCCTATAGTGGGGTCAAAAACATTCAGTACTTC. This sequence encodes CASSSYSGVKNIQYF.

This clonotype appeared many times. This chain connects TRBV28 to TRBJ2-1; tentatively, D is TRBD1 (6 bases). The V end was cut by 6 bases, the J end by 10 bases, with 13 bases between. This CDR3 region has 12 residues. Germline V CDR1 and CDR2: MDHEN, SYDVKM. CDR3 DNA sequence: TGTGCCAGCAGCCTATTGACAGGCGAGCAGTTCTTC. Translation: CASSLLTGEQFF. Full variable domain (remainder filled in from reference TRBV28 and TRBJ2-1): DVKVTQSSRYLVKRTGEKVFLECVQDMDHENMFWYRQDPGLGLRLIYFSYDVKMKEKGDIPEGYSVSREKKERFSLILESASTNQTSMYLCASSLLTGEQFFGPGTRLTVL.